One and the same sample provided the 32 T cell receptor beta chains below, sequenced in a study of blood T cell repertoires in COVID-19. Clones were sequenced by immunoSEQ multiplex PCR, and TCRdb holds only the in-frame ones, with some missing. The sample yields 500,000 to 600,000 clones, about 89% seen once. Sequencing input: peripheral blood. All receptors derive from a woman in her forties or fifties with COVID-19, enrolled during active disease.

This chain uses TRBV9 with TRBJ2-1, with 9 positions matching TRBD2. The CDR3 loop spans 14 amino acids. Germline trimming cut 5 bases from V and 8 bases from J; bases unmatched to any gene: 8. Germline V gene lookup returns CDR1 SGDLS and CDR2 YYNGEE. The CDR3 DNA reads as TGTGCCAGCAGAGGGCGGGGGGGCCACGATGAGCAGTTCTTC. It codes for CASRGRGGHDEQFF.

Here the CDR3 DNA reads TGTGCCAGCAGCCAAGAGGGGGCTTATCGCACCGGGGAGCTGTTTTTT. Translating it yields CASSQEGAYRTGELFF. The rearrangement uses TRBV4-2 and TRBJ2-2, with D possibly being TRBD1 (6 bases). The CDR3 totals 16 residues. Trimming cost V 0 bases and J 4 bases, with 12 bases left between them. In germline, CDR1 is LGHNA, CDR2 YNFKEQ.

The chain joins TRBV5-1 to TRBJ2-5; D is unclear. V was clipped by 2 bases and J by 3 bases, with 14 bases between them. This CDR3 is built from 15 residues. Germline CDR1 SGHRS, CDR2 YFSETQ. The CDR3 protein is CASSLYNRPKETQYF. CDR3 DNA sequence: TGCGCCAGCAGCTTATATAACAGACCTAAAGAGACCCAGTACTTC.

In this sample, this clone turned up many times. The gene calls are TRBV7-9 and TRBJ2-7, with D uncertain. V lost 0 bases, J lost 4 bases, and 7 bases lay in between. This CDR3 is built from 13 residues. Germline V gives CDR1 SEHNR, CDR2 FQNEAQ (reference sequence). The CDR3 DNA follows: TGTGCCAGCAGCTTAGCGCGGCGGTACGAGCAGTACTTC. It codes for CASSLARRYEQYF.

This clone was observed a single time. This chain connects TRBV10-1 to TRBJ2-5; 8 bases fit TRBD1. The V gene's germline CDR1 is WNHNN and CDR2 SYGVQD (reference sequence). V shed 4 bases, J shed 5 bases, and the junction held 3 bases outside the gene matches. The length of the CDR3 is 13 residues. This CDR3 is CASSVDRGETQYF. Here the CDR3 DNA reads TGCGCCAGCAGTGTAGACAGGGGTGAGACCCAGTACTTC.

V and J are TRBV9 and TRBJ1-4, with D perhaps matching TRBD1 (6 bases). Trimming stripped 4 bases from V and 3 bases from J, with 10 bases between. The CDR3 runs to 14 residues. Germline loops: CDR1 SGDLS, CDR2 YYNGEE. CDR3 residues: CASSIGTPNEKLFF. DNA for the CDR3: TGTGCCAGCAGCATTGGGACACCTAATGAAAAACTGTTTTTT.

CDR3 in amino acids: CASSSRQVTTF. CDR3 sequence (DNA): TGTGCCAGCAGTTCACGACAGGTCACCACCTTC. The chain carries TRBV12-3 or TRBV12-4 and TRBJ1-2; possible D gene TRBD1, 6 bases. V shed 4 bases and J shed 13 bases, with 13 bases lying between them. The length of the CDR3 is 11 residues.

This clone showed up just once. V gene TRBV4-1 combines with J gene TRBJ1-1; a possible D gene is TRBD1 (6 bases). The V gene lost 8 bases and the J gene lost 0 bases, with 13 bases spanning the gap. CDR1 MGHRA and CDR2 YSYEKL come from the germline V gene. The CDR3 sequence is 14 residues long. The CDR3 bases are TGCGCCAGCCGGCAACAGGGATTGAACACTGAAGCTTTCTTT. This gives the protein CASRQQGLNTEAFF.

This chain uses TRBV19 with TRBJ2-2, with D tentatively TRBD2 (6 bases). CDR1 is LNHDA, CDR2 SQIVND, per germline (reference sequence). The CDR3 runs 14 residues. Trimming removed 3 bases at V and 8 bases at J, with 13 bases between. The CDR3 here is CASSIRRGMGELFF. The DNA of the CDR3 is TGTGCCAGTAGTATTCGTCGGGGGATGGGGGAGCTGTTTTTT.

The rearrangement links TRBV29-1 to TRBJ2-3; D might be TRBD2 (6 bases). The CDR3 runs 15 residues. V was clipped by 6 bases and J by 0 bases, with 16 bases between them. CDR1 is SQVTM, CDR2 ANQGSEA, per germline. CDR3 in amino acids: CSVALSGSSTDTQYF. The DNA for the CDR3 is TGCAGCGTCGCACTTAGCGGATCTAGCACAGATACGCAGTATTTT.

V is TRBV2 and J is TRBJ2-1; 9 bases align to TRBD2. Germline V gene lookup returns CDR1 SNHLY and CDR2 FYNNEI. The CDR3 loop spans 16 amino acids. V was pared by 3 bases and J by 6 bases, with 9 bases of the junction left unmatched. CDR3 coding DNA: TGTGCCAGCAGTGACTTTAGCGGGGGCGGCATCAATGAGCAGTTCTTC. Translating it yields CASSDFSGGGINEQFF.

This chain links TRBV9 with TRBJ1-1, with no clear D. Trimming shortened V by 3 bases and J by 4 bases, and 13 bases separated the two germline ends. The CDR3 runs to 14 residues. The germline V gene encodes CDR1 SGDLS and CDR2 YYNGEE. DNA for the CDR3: TGTGCCAGCAGCGCAGGACTGCCGGCCACTGAAGCTTTCTTT. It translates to CASSAGLPATEAFF.

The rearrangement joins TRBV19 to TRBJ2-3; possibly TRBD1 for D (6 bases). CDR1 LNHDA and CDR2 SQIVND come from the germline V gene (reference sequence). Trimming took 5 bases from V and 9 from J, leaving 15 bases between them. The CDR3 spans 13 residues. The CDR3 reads CASSRAQGRTQYF. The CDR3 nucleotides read TGTGCCAGTAGTCGGGCACAGGGACGCACGCAGTATTTT.

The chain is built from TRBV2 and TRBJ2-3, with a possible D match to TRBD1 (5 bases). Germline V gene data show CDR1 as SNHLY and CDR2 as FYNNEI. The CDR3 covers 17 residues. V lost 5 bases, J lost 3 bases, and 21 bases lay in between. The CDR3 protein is CASSPREGQLPTDTQYF. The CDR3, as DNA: TGTGCCAGCAGTCCCAGGGAAGGCCAGCTCCCTACAGATACGCAGTATTTT.

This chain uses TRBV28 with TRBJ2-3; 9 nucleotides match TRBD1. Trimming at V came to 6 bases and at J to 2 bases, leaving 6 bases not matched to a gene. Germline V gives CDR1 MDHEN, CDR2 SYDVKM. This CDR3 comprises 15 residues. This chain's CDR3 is CASRGTGIITDTQYF. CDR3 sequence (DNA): TGTGCCAGCAGGGGGACAGGGATAATCACAGATACGCAGTATTTT.

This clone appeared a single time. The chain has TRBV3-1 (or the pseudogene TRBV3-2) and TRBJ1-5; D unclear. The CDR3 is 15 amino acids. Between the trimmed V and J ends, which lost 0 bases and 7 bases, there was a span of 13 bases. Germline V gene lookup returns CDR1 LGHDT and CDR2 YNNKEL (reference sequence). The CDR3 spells CASSQDLTGGQPQHF. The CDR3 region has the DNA TGTGCCAGCAGCCAAGATCTTACGGGTGGCCAGCCCCAGCATTTT.

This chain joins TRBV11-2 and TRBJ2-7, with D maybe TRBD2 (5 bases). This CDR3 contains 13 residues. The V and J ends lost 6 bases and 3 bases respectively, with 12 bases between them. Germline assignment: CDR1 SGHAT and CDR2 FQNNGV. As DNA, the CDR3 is TGTGCCAGCAGTCCCGGACTTAACTACGAGCAGTACTTC. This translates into CASSPGLNYEQYF.

The CDR3 region is CATGVEGDQPQHF. The DNA of the CDR3 is TGTGCCACTGGAGTGGAGGGCGATCAGCCCCAGCATTTT. The chain employs TRBV6-5 and TRBJ1-5; D is uncertain. Germline V gene lookup returns CDR1 MNHEY and CDR2 SVGAGI. This CDR3 is 13 amino acids long. The V end lost 10 bases, the J end lost 5 bases, and 15 bases lay between the germline ends.

The DNA for the CDR3 is TGTGCCAGCAGCTCATCCCCGGGGTATGGGACCGGGGAGCTGTTTTTT. Translation: CASSSSPGYGTGELFF. The chain is built from TRBV11-3 and TRBJ2-2; weak D call: TRBD2 (5 bases). Trimming cost V 4 bases and J 5 bases, with 17 bases left between them. The germline V gene encodes CDR1 SGHNT and CDR2 YENEEA. The CDR3 spans 16 residues.

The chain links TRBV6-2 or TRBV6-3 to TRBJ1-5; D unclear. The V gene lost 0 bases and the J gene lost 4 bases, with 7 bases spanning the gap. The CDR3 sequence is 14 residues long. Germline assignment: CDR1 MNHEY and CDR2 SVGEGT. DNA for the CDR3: TGTGCCAGCAGTTACTCGAGAGGGAATCAGCCCCAGCATTTT. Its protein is CASSYSRGNQPQHF.

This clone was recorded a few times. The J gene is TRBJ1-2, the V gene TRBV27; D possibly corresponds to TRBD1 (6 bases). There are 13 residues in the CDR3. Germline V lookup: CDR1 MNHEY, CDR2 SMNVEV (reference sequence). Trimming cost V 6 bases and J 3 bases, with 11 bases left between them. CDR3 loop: CASRPGVDYGYTF. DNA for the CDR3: TGTGCCAGCAGACCAGGGGTGGACTATGGCTACACCTTC.

The CDR3 DNA reads as TGTGCCACCAGTGACCCCCAACAGACCGAGAAAGAGTACACTGAAGCTTTCTTT. Its translation: CATSDPQQTEKEYTEAFF. The chain combines TRBV24-1 with TRBJ1-1, with D uncertain. The V end lost 4 bases, the J end lost 3 bases, and 23 bases lay between the germline ends. The germline V gene has CDR1 KGHDR and CDR2 SFDVKD. This CDR3 is 18 amino acids long.

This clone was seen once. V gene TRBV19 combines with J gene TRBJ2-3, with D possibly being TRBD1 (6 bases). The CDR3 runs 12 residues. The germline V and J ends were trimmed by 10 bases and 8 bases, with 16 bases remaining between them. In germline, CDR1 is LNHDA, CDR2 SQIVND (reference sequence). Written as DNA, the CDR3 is TGTGCCACCAAAGGGGACATTCGTACGCAGTATTTT. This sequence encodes CATKGDIRTQYF.

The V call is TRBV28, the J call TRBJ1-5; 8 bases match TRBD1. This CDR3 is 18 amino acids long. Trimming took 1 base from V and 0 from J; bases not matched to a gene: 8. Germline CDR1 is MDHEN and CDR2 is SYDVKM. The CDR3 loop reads CASSLSGQDILSNQPQHF. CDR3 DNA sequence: TGTGCCAGCAGTTTATCGGGACAGGATATACTTAGCAATCAGCCCCAGCATTTT.

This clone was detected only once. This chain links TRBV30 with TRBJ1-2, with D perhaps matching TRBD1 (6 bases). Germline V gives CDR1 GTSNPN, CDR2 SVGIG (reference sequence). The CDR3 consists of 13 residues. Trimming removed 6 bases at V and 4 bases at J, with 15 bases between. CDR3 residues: CACSRGEGYGYTF. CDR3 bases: TGTGCCTGTAGTAGGGGGGAGGGCTATGGCTACACCTTC.

The CDR3 reads CACQTQRDRTDTQYF. The CDR3 DNA sequence: TGTGCCTGTCAGACCCAGAGGGATCGGACAGATACGCAGTATTTT. The chain links TRBV30 to TRBJ2-3; D possibly corresponds to TRBD2 (5 bases). The CDR3 covers 15 residues. CDR1 GTSNPN and CDR2 SVGIG come from the germline V gene (reference sequence). Trimming took 6 bases from V and 3 from J, leaving 19 bases between them.

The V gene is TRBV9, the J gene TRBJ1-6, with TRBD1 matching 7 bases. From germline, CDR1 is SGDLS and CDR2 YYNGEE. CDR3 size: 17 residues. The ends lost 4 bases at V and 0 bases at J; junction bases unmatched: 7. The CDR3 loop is CASSPTTGSSYNSPLHF. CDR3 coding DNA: TGTGCCAGCAGCCCAACGACAGGGAGCTCCTATAATTCACCCCTCCACTTT.

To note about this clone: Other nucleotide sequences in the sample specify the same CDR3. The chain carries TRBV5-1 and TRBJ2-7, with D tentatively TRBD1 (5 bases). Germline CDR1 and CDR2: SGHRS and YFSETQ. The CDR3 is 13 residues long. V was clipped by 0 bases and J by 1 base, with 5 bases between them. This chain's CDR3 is CASSLAGSYEQYF. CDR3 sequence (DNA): TGCGCCAGCAGCTTGGCAGGGTCCTACGAGCAGTACTTC.

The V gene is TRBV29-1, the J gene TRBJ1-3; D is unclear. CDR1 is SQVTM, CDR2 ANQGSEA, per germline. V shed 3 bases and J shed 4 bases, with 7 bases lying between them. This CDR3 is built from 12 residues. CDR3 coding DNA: TGCAGCGTTGAGAGCCTCGGAAACACCATATATTTT. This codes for CSVESLGNTIYF.

The CDR3, as DNA: TGTGCCAGCAGCCCAGACAGGGAGGGCAATCAGCCCCAGCATTTT. Its translation: CASSPDREGNQPQHF. This sequence joins TRBV6-4 and TRBJ1-5; 7 nucleotides line up with TRBD1. With 6 bases clipped from V and 2 bases from J, the junction kept 7 bases outside the gene matches. CDR1 MRHNA and CDR2 SNTAGT come from the germline V gene. The CDR3 spans 15 residues.

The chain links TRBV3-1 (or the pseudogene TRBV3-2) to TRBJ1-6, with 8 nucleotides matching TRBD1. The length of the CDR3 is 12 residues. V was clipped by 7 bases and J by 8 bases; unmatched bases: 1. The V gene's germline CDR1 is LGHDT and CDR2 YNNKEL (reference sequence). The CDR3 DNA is TGTGCCAGCAAACAGGGGGATTCACCCCTCCACTTT. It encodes CASKQGDSPLHF.

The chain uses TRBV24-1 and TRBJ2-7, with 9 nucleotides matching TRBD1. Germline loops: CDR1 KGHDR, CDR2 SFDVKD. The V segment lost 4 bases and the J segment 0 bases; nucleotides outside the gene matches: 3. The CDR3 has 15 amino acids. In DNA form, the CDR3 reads TGTGCCACCAGTGACCGGGGACAGGGCTCCTACGAGCAGTACTTC. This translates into CATSDRGQGSYEQYF.